This T cell receptor beta chain was captured in a study of CD8+CD57+ T cells in acquired aplastic anemia. Study-wide background: The mean DNA yield obtained from sorted CD4+ and CD8+ cells came to around 3 ug. An average of about 9.8 million reads for CD4+ cells was obtained from healthy donors.

Notes on this clonotype: What it recognizes is unknown.

Germline CDR1 MRHNA, CDR2 SNTAGT. V was pared by 0 bases and J by 6 bases, with 15 bases between. CDR3 size: 16 residues. Study findings and constraints: Researchers report that around 29 CD8+ CDR3 sequences appeared in both patients and controls. Simpson's diversity of CD8+ cells was not significantly different in patients compared with controls.

Profiling of TCR beta VDJ combinations and CDR3 sequences used genomic DNA as template. TCRdb used MiXCR to reprocess the reads, holding one entry per CDR3 protein. The table shows 200,000 to 250,000 distinct CDR3 sequences, with roughly 57% occurring only once. Specimen: sorted CD4+, CD8+, or CD8+CD57+ T cells (not recorded which) from PBMCs. The chain recombines TRBV6-4 with TRBJ2-1; tentatively, D is TRBD1 (7 bases). The receptor was isolated from a human donor in good health. CDR3 nucleotides: TGTGCCAGCAGTGACTCTCCAGGGGGGCACTTCAATGAGCAGTTCTTC. Translating it yields CASSDSPGGHFNEQFF.